This T cell receptor beta chain was captured in a study of blood T cell repertoires in COVID-19. At the level of the study: Sources were T cells, B-cell-depleted T cells, or PBMCs; the material itself was cDNA or gDNA.

Trimming removed 3 bases at V and 4 bases at J, with 12 bases between. The germline gives CDR1 GTSNPN, CDR2 SVGIG (reference sequence). The CDR3 loop spans 13 amino acids. Per the authors' pipeline: From reference gene primer amplification, estimates of nucleated cell counts were derived. Clones were read by immunoSEQ multiplex PCR, and TCRdb kept only the in-frame ones, dropping some. The DNA was the basis for D and trimming; V, J and clone size are from that table. The top ten hold roughly 6.2% of the sample, which has under 250,000 clones, about 84% seen once. Seattle-derived patients entered the study during active infection and were followed longitudinally.

The chain employs TRBV30 and TRBJ1-2; D is perhaps TRBD1 (6 bases). The origin of this receptor is a woman of 80 years or more with COVID-19, enrolled during active disease. Material for sequencing was peripheral blood. CDR3 coding DNA: TGTGCCTGGAGCCTCAGGGGCGCCTATGGCTACACCTTC. Protein sequence: CAWSLRGAYGYTF.